Each of the 25 T cell receptor beta chains below was sequenced from the same sample in a study of early T cells in non-severe SARS-CoV-2 infection. TCRdb redid the calling of the 5' RACE reads with MiXCR, one entry per CDR3 protein. The sample contains tens of thousands of distinct CDR3 sequences, roughly 10% of which appear only once. Here the sequenced sample was whole blood, taken at baseline. These receptors came from an adult who was a healthcare worker with PCR-confirmed SARS-CoV-2 infection or an uninfected control (not recorded which).

This clonotype appeared a few times. The rearrangement links TRBV2 to TRBJ1-6; 8 positions match TRBD1. V gave up 6 bases and J gave up 0 bases; unmatched junction bases: 4. The V gene's germline CDR1 is SNHLY and CDR2 FYNNEI. The CDR3 runs 16 residues. In nucleotides, the CDR3 is TGTGCCAGCAGCGACAGGGGCTTCTCCTATAATTCACCCCTCCACTTT. Residues: CASSDRGFSYNSPLHF.

This chain links TRBV6-4 with TRBJ2-3; 7 bases agree with TRBD2. Trimming took 3 bases from V and 6 from J; bases not matched to a gene: 6. The germline V gene encodes CDR1 MRHNA and CDR2 SNTAGT. The CDR3 totals 14 residues. The CDR3 DNA reads TGTGCCAGCAGTGAATCGGGGGGTCGCGATACGCAGTATTTT. This encodes CASSESGGRDTQYF.

This chain uses TRBV7-3 with TRBJ2-3; 10 bases agree with TRBD2. The CDR3 extends over 15 amino acids. V dropped 1 base and J dropped 6; count of bases not matched to a gene: 4. Per germline, CDR1 SGHTA and CDR2 FQGTGA. CDR3 nucleotide sequence: TGTGCCAGCAGCTTAAAGGGACTAGCGATGGATACGCAGTATTTT. This gives the protein CASSLKGLAMDTQYF.

This clonotype was picked up a small number of times. This sequence joins TRBV28 and TRBJ1-1; no firm D call. V lost 7 bases and J 0 bases, leaving 12 bases between the germline ends. This CDR3 has 14 residues. Germline V lookup: CDR1 MDHEN, CDR2 SYDVKM. DNA of the CDR3: TGTGCCAGCACCGGCAGTTCGCTGAACACTGAAGCTTTCTTT. The encoded protein is CASTGSSLNTEAFF.

This clonotype was counted between two and nine times. This chain connects TRBV10-3 to TRBJ1-6, with TRBD1 identical over 8 bases. Germline values: CDR1 ENHRY, CDR2 SYGVKD. V dropped 6 bases and J dropped 4; count of bases not matched to a gene: 8. The CDR3 has 16 residues. The CDR3 bases are TGTGCCATCAGGGATACAGGGGGACGTTATAATTCACCCCTCCACTTT. It codes for CAIRDTGGRYNSPLHF.

This clonotype was observed many times. The chain employs TRBV7-6 and TRBJ1-5, with 8 bases fitting TRBD1. The V and J ends lost 3 bases and 1 base, in that order; junction bases with no gene match: 2. This CDR3 is 15 amino acids long. Germline V gives CDR1 SGHVS, CDR2 FNYEAQ. The CDR3 sequence: CASSFGQGSNQPQHF. Written as DNA, the CDR3 is TGTGCCAGCAGCTTCGGACAGGGCAGCAATCAGCCCCAGCATTTT. The full variable domain, with the rest looked up from reference TRBV7-6 and TRBJ1-5, is GAGVSQSPRYKVTKRGQDVALRCDPISGHVSLYWYRQALGQGPEFLTYFNYEAQQDKSGLPNDRFSAERPEGSISTLTIQRTEQRDSAMYRCASSFGQGSNQPQHFGDGTRLSIL.

The chain carries TRBV5-1 and TRBJ1-5; D is perhaps TRBD1 (6 bases). The CDR3 loop spans 14 amino acids. CDR1 is SGHRS and CDR2 is YFSETQ in the germline V gene. V was clipped by 1 base and J by 7 bases, with 12 bases between them. Here the CDR3 DNA reads TGCGCCAGCAGCTTGATCGGGGGCGGACAGCCCCAGCATTTT. This codes for CASSLIGGGQPQHF.

This clonotype came up many times. The rearrangement uses TRBV6-1 and TRBJ2-7; D gene uncertain. Trimming took 4 bases from V and 4 from J, leaving 14 bases between them. This CDR3 contains 14 residues. The V gene's germline CDR1 is MNHNS and CDR2 SASEGT. As DNA, the CDR3 is TGTGCCAGCAGTGGAGTGGGTGTCAGTTACGAGCAGTACTTC. Translation gives CASSGVGVSYEQYF.

The V and J genes are TRBV7-6 and TRBJ2-1; 15 bases agree with TRBD2. Germline CDR1 reads SGHVS; CDR2 reads FNYEAQ. This CDR3 region has 20 residues. J lost 0 bases, V lost 3 bases, and 9 bases had no gene match. The CDR3 DNA sequence: TGTGCCAGCAGCTTTGGAGATGGGACTAGCGGGGGGAGCTCCTACAATGAGCAGTTCTTC. Protein sequence: CASSFGDGTSGGSSYNEQFF. Full variable domain (rest looked up from reference TRBV7-6 and TRBJ2-1): GAGVSQSPRYKVTKRGQDVALRCDPISGHVSLYWYRQALGQGPEFLTYFNYEAQQDKSGLPNDRFSAERPEGSISTLTIQRTEQRDSAMYRCASSFGDGTSGGSSYNEQFFGPGTRLTVL.

Only a few counts were recorded for this clonotype. The rearrangement joins TRBV20-1 to TRBJ2-5, with 7 bases fitting TRBD2. Germline V gene sequence: CDR1 DFQATT, CDR2 SNEGSKA (reference sequence). The CDR3 consists of 14 residues. V shed 6 bases and J 1 base; nucleotides not matched to a gene: 8. CDR3 DNA: TGCAGTGCCAGTAAGGCGGGAGCCCAAGAGACCCAGTACTTC. This gives the protein CSASKAGAQETQYF.

The chain carries TRBV19 and TRBJ1-6; D is unresolved. CDR3 length: 16 amino acids. V shed 7 bases and J shed 4 bases, with 17 bases lying between them. Germline loops: CDR1 LNHDA, CDR2 SQIVND (reference sequence). In DNA form, the CDR3 reads TGTGCCAGTACCCCTTCTATAGCAGTTTATAATTCACCCCTCCACTTT. It codes for CASTPSIAVYNSPLHF.

The chain combines TRBV10-3 with TRBJ1-1, with TRBD1 as a possible D gene (6 bases). Germline-derived CDR1 and CDR2 are ENHRY and SYGVKD. Trimming removed 2 bases from V and 7 bases from J, with 8 bases in between. The CDR3 length is 12 residues. For the CDR3, the DNA is TGTGCCATCAGTGAGGGGACATTTGAAGCTTTCTTT. Amino acids: CAISEGTFEAFF.

Many counts were recorded for this clonotype. The rearrangement uses TRBV6-1 and TRBJ2-7; D perhaps matches TRBD2 (5 bases). V was pared by 6 bases and J by 2 bases, with 17 bases between. This CDR3 is 15 amino acids long. From germline, CDR1 is MNHNS and CDR2 SASEGT. The CDR3 sequence: CASRPLIDGTYEQYF. CDR3 DNA sequence: TGTGCCAGCAGACCATTGATCGACGGGACCTACGAGCAGTACTTC.

This clonotype appeared many times. V is TRBV7-3 and J is TRBJ2-5; perhaps TRBD2 as D (6 bases). The germline V and J ends were trimmed by 2 bases and 3 bases, with 13 bases remaining between them. This CDR3 is built from 15 residues. Per germline, CDR1 SGHTA and CDR2 FQGTGA. This CDR3 reads CASSLAGTGEETQYF. The CDR3 nucleotides read TGTGCCAGCAGCTTAGCCGGGACTGGGGAAGAGACCCAGTACTTC.

This clonotype was counted a few times. V usage is TRBV29-1 and J usage is TRBJ2-5; D is possibly TRBD2 (5 bases). The CDR3 has 12 residues. The V gene lost 6 bases and the J gene lost 3 bases, with 11 bases spanning the gap. Germline V gene sequence: CDR1 SQVTM, CDR2 ANQGSEA. CDR3 coding DNA: TGCAGCGTCAGGACTGCTAAAGAGACCCAGTACTTC. Its translation: CSVRTAKETQYF.

This clonotype has only a few counts. V usage is TRBV27 and J usage is TRBJ1-5; unclear D gene. V was trimmed by 2 bases and J by 0 bases, leaving 11 bases between them. This CDR3 comprises 16 residues. Germline V gene data show CDR1 as MNHEY and CDR2 as SMNVEV (reference sequence). CDR3 region: CASSLRGDYSNQPQHF. For the CDR3, the DNA is TGTGCCAGCAGTTTACGGGGAGACTATAGCAATCAGCCCCAGCATTTT.

This chain links TRBV10-2 with TRBJ2-7; D is perhaps TRBD2 (5 bases). The V and J ends lost 3 bases and 0 bases respectively, with 12 bases between them. This CDR3 spans 15 amino acids. The germline CDR1 and CDR2 sequences are WSHSY and SAAADI. The CDR3 spells CASSEIGLTSYEQYF. The CDR3 nucleotides read TGCGCCAGCAGTGAAATAGGACTGACCTCCTACGAGCAGTACTTC.

This clonotype showed up many times. This chain joins TRBV29-1 and TRBJ2-7; 8 bases map to TRBD1. Germline V CDR1 and CDR2: SQVTM, ANQGSEA. The CDR3 covers 14 residues. The ends lost 1 base at V and 2 bases at J; junction bases unmatched: 4. In DNA, the CDR3 is TGCAGCGTTGAAGGCTCAGGGGGCGCCTACGAGCAGTACTTC. Amino acids: CSVEGSGGAYEQYF.

This chain joins TRBV5-1 and TRBJ1-6; D remains ambiguous. The germline gives CDR1 SGHRS, CDR2 YFSETQ. V was trimmed by 0 bases and J by 8 bases, leaving 6 bases between them. CDR3 length: 13 residues. The CDR3, as DNA: TGCGCCAGCAGCTTGGAAACAGATTCACCCCTCCACTTT. Translation gives CASSLETDSPLHF.

The V gene is TRBV29-1, the J gene TRBJ1-2; the match to TRBD1 covers 9 bases. The trim removed 7 bases at V and 3 bases at J, leaving 15 bases unmatched. Germline V gene data show CDR1 as SQVTM and CDR2 as ANQGSEA. CDR3 length equals 16 residues. The CDR3 DNA sequence: TGCAGCGCCCAGGCCCCGGGACAGGGAGTCCACTATGGCTACACCTTC. The encoded protein is CSAQAPGQGVHYGYTF.

The table lists this clonotype with a few counts. The rearrangement links TRBV7-6 to TRBJ2-7; maybe TRBD1 (6 bases). Trimming took off 8 bases at V and 0 bases at J, with 8 bases between the two ends. Germline V lookup: CDR1 SGHVS, CDR2 FNYEAQ. There are 12 residues in the CDR3. Written as DNA, the CDR3 is TGTGCCAGCGGACAGAGCTCCTACGAGCAGTACTTC. It encodes CASGQSSYEQYF.

This clonotype was counted a few times. The V call is TRBV14, the J call TRBJ1-1; D not certain. Trimming stripped 0 bases from V and 6 bases from J, with 11 bases between. The CDR3 is 14 residues long. Germline V gives CDR1 SGHDN, CDR2 FVKESK. CDR3 region: CASSQEGPPSEAFF. CDR3 nucleotide sequence: TGTGCCAGCAGCCAAGAAGGTCCCCCTTCTGAAGCTTTCTTT.

The rearrangement joins TRBV11-2 to TRBJ2-2; 8 bases line up with TRBD2. Germline V CDR1 and CDR2: SGHAT, FQNNGV. Unmatched junction bases numbered 3, after V lost 6 bases and J lost 0 bases. The length of the CDR3 is 15 residues. The CDR3 region is CASSLRGANTGELFF. CDR3 DNA: TGTGCCAGCAGTTTGCGGGGGGCGAACACCGGGGAGCTGTTTTTT.

This clonotype was counted ten times or more. The V call is TRBV19, the J call TRBJ1-5, with 7 bases lining up with TRBD1. Trimming removed 10 bases from V and 1 base from J; junction bases left unmatched: 10. The CDR3 is 15 amino acids. Germline CDR1 and CDR2: LNHDA and SQIVND (reference sequence). This CDR3 reads CATSTGVGSNQPQHF. CDR3 in DNA: TGTGCCACCTCCACAGGGGTTGGGAGCAATCAGCCCCAGCATTTT.

The chain links TRBV7-8 to TRBJ1-1; D uncertain. Trimming left V 5 bases short and J 0 bases short, with 19 bases between. Germline V gives CDR1 SGHVS, CDR2 FQNEAQ. The CDR3 extends over 17 amino acids. The CDR3 loop is CASSEEETTIMNTEAFF. CDR3 nucleotide sequence: TGTGCCAGCAGCGAAGAGGAGACGACTATCATGAACACTGAAGCTTTCTTT.